A selection of T cell receptor beta chains follows, all from one sample in a study of blood T cells in healthy people across ages. TCRdb used MiXCR to reprocess the 5' RACE reads, holding one entry per CDR3 protein. The sample yields over a million distinct CDR3 sequences, about 42% seen once. Material for sequencing was blood. The receptors derive from a woman between 18 and 29 years old in good health. The conserved cysteine and the conserved F or W are not part of the CDR3 here. Rows may omit the clone size; those that give it use once, few, many or a size class.

>11|TRBV10-3|TRBJ1-2|.
AISEVGQYGYT
>12|TRBV15|TRBJ2-3|few
ATRSMGVPDTQY
>13|TRBV7-3|TRBJ2-1|.
ASSLQGDNYNEQF
>12|TRBV7-2|TRBJ2-7|.
ASRNRQSSDEQY
>14|TRBV6-5|.|once
ASSLSGQSLSYEQY
>12|TRBV5-1|TRBJ2-3|.
ASMRGSFTDTQY
>13|TRBV12-3/TRBV12-4|TRBJ2-2|.
ASNPRTANTGELF
>14|TRBV4-3|TRBJ1-4|.
ASSPTWTRFGEKLF
>16|TRBV7-2|TRBJ2-3|few
ASSPLAGSTGYTDTQY
>14|TRBV6-1|TRBJ2-1|.
ASSEGSRLTRDEQF
>12|TRBV12-3/TRBV12-4|TRBJ2-3|.
ASSFHGPADTQY
>13|TRBV9|TRBJ2-5|.
ASSVIPGGQETQY
>14|TRBV20-1|TRBJ2-4|.
SARVARGGDKNIQY
>11|TRBV27|TRBJ1-1|.
ASSYPLGREAF
>13|TRBV9|TRBJ2-1|few
ASSQTGDSYNEQF
>11|TRBV20-1|TRBJ2-3|few
SGSGRNTDTQY
>14|TRBV5-1|TRBJ2-3|few
ASSSLGTSSTDTQY
>12|TRBV20-1|TRBJ2-3|.
SAGRVRGSDTQY
>12|TRBV20-1|TRBJ2-7|.
SASAEGTYNEQY
>12|TRBV7-2|TRBJ2-1|.
ASRGRLMNSEQF
>15|TRBV15|TRBJ1-5|.
ATSRERETGSNQPQH
>14|TRBV12-3/TRBV12-4|TRBJ2-7|few
ASSSPRDRVSYEQY
>16|TRBV9|TRBJ1-6|few
ASSGYPRVPGRRSPLH
>12|TRBV6-6|TRBJ1-2|.
ASSYSKSTYGYT
>9|TRBV29-1|TRBJ2-7|few
SVAHSYEQY
>13|TRBV6-1|TRBJ2-1|.
ASLAGGAPYNEQF
>13|TRBV4-1|TRBJ2-7|few
ASSPTGRGTREQY
>13|TRBV7-2|TRBJ1-6|.
ASSLLGGGNSPLH
>11|TRBV6-6|TRBJ2-1|.
ASSLGSLYEQF
>11|TRBV2|TRBJ1-1|.
ASRGQGTTEAF
>12|TRBV5-5|TRBJ1-1|few
ASSSYRVVTEAF
>14|TRBV27|TRBJ2-4|.
ASSSLPGVAKNIQY
>11|TRBV7-9|TRBJ2-1|.
ASSAGGRNEQF
>13|TRBV5-5|TRBJ2-1|few
ASSVTSGASGEQF
>13|TRBV7-2|TRBJ2-7|few
ASSLEASRTYEQY
>12|TRBV29-1|TRBJ1-2|many
SVDEGSANYGYT
>12|TRBV7-8|TRBJ2-3|.
AGSLVPSLDTQY
>10|TRBV29-1|TRBJ1-4|.
SVDQGGEKLF